The rows below give T cell receptor beta chains drawn from one sample of a study of tumor and adjacent non-tumor tissue in lung cancer. One entry per CDR3 protein, called by TCRdb with MiXCR from the multiplex PCR reads. The sample holds approximately 110,000 distinct CDR3 sequences, 75% seen once. The sequenced sample consisted of lung tumor tissue. The receptor set was obtained from an older woman with non-small cell lung cancer. Each CDR3 is given with its conserved first and last residue. The D gene is left open where the match is weak. Size is omitted from some rows. Given values are once, few, many or a class for expanded clones.

size	D	V	J	DNA	CDR3
-	TRBD2	TRBV11-3	TRBJ2-1	TGTGCCAGCAGCTATAGCGGGGGCTCCTATAATGAACATTTCTTC	CASSYSGGSYNEHFF
-	TRBD1	TRBV20-1	TRBJ1-1	TGCAGTGCTAGAGGCCAGGGGGCGCCAATGAACACTGAAGCTGTCTTT	CSARGQGAPMNTEAVF
-	-	TRBV6-1	TRBJ1-5	TGTGCCAACAGTCCGGACAAGGATTTGAGCAATCAGCCCCAGCATTTT	CANSPDKDLSNQPQHF
-	TRBD2	TRBV5-1	TRBJ2-7	TGCGCCGGACGGGACTACGAGCAGTATTTC	CAGRDYEQYF
-	-	TRBV12-3/TRBV12-4	TRBJ1-5	TGTGTCAGCAAAACCGGGGTCAATCAGCCCCAGCATTTT	CVSKTGVNQPQHF
-	-	TRBV6-1	TRBJ1-5	TGTGCCAGCAATGTGAGTAAGACGGCGGGGAGCAATCAGCCCCAGCATTTT	CASNVSKTAGSNQPQHF
-	-	TRBV11-2	TRBJ2-3	TGTGCTAGCAGCTTAGTGGAGAGAGAGACAGATATGCAGTATTTT	CASSLVERETDMQYF
-	-	TRBV4-3	TRBJ2-7	TGCGCCAGCAACCCCTCCCGAGAGTGGTTTGGTCTCTACGAGCAGTACTTC	CASNPSREWFGLYEQYF
few	TRBD2	TRBV28	TRBJ2-7	TGTGCCAGCAGTTCACCTAGCGGGATCTCCTACGAGCAGTACTTC	CASSSPSGISYEQYF
-	-	TRBV20-1	TRBJ1-2	TGCAGTGCTAGAGAACGAGGAGACTATGGCTGCACCTTC	CSARERGDYGCTF
-	-	TRBV13	TRBJ2-1	-	CASSLGGVGSGSHEEFF
-	-	TRBV6-2/TRBV6-3	TRBJ2-7	TGTGCCAGCTGGGACATTTACTACCAGCAGTACTTC	CASWDIYYQQYF
-	-	TRBV6-1	TRBJ2-7	TGTGCCAACAGTGACAGCGGGCCCTACGAGCAGTACTTC	CANSDSGPYEQYF
-	TRBD2	TRBV28	TRBJ2-7	TGTGCCAGCAGTCAGGGGACTAGAGTATACGAGCAGTATTTC	CASSQGTRVYEQYF
-	-	TRBV6-1	TRBJ1-1	TGTGCCAGCATTGAAGCTTTCGGCGGGAACAATGAAGCTTTCTTT	CASIEAFGGNNEAFF
-	-	TRBV20-1	TRBJ2-2	TGCAATGCTAGTGGACAGACCAGGGAGCTGTTTTTT	CNASGQTRELFF
-	-	TRBV6-6	TRBJ2-7	TGTGCCAGCAGTCGCATGATGGGCTACGAGCAGTACTTC	CASSRMMGYEQYF
-	TRBD2	TRBV7-9	TRBJ2-1	TGTGCCAGCAGCCCTCCTCCTACTAGCGGGAGAGTTCCTGAGCAGTTCTTC	CASSPPPTSGRVPEQFF
-	-	TRBV20-1	TRBJ2-5	TGCACTGCTAGAGGGGTGGGGTGGGGAGAGACCCAGTACTTC	CTARGVGWGETQYF
-	-	TRBV11-2	TRBJ2-5	TGTGCCAGCAGCTTAGCTGCGCGGGCAGGGATACAGACCCAGTACTTC	CASSLAARAGIQTQYF
-	TRBD1	TRBV2	TRBJ2-7	TGTGCCAGCATAATCCGGGACAGGGCTAGCGAGCAGTACTTC	CASIIRDRASEQYF
-	-	TRBV11-3	TRBJ2-1	TGTGCCAGCAAAAGTCGGGAGTTCCAAGAGACCCAGTTCTTC	CASKSREFQETQFF
-	-	TRBV4-2	TRBJ1-4	TGTGCCAGCAGCCATGATAGACTCCAAGGGAATGAAAAACTGTTTTTT	CASSHDRLQGNEKLFF
-	-	TRBV11-2	TRBJ1-5	TGTGTCAGCAGCTTAGATCCAGCAGGTAATCAGTCCCAGCATTTT	CVSSLDPAGNQSQHF
-	TRBD1	TRBV28	TRBJ2-7	TGTACAAGCAGTTTAACGGCAGGGGGCGCGTGGCACCACTTC	CTSSLTAGGAWHHF
-	-	TRBV12-5	TRBJ1-2	TGTGCTAGTGGTTTGATACCGGTTATCCTCTATGGCTATACCTTC	CASGLIPVILYGYTF
many	-	TRBV6-2/TRBV6-3	TRBJ1-1	TGTGCCAGCAGTGACGTTGTGATGAACACTGAAGCTTTCTTT	CASSDVVMNTEAFF
-	-	TRBV5-6	TRBJ1-1	TGTGCCAGCAGAAGGTTGAACATTGAAGCTTTCTTT	CASRRLNIEAFF
-	TRBD1	TRBV11-2	TRBJ2-7	TGTGCCAGCAGCCCGGGACAGGGGGCCTACGATCTGTACTTC	CASSPGQGAYDLYF